Each of the 2 T cell receptor beta chains below was sequenced from the same sample in a study of blood T cell repertoires in COVID-19. Using immunoSEQ multiplex PCR, the repertoire was profiled, and TCRdb retains in-frame clones only, with some absent. The table shows more than 150,000 clones, with around 91% occurring only once. The sequenced material came from peripheral blood. Every receptor here comes from a woman aged 40 to 55 with acute or convalescent COVID-19.

The chain has TRBV29-1 and TRBJ2-2; 8 nucleotides align to TRBD1. Trimming at V came to 5 bases and at J to 4 bases, leaving 3 bases not matched to a gene. The CDR3 is 13 amino acids. Germline CDR1 and CDR2: SQVTM and ANQGSEA. The CDR3 DNA sequence: TGCAGCGTTTATCAGGGGGCCACCGGGGAGCTGTTTTTT. Amino acid sequence: CSVYQGATGELFF.

This sequence joins TRBV19 and TRBJ1-2; D gene uncertain. The CDR3 covers 13 residues. The V gene's germline CDR1 is LNHDA and CDR2 SQIVND (reference sequence). V lost 6 bases and J 4 bases, leaving 12 bases between the germline ends. The DNA of the CDR3 is TGTGCCAGTAGCCCGGCGACTCGCTATGGCTACACCTTC. Protein: CASSPATRYGYTF.